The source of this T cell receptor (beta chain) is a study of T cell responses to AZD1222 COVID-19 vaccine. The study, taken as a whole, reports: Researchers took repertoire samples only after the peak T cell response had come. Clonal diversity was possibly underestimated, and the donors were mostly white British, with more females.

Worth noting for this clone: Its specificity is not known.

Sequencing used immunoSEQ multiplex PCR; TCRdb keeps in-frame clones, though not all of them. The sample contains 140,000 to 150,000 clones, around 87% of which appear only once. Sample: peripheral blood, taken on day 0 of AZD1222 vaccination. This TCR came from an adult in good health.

The DNA of the CDR3 is TGTGCCAGCAGCGCCTACAGGGGCGCTGAAGCTTTCTTT. This sequence encodes CASSAYRGAEAFF. This rearrangement joins TRBV9 to TRBJ1-1; TRBD1 matches 7 bases. This CDR3 comprises 13 residues. Germline loops: CDR1 SGDLS, CDR2 YYNGEE. V gave up 3 bases and J gave up 6 bases; unmatched junction bases: 5.